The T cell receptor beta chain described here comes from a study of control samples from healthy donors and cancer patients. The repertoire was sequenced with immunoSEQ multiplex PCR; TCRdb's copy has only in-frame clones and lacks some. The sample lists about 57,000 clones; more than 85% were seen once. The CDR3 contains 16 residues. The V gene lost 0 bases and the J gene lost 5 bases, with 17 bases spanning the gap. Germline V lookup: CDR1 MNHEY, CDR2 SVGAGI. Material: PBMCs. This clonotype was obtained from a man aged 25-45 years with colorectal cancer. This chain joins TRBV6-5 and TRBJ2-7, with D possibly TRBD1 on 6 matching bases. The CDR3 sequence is CASSYSGVVGGNEQYF. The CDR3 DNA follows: TGTGCCAGCAGTTACTCAGGGGTTGTAGGGGGTAACGAGCAGTACTTC.